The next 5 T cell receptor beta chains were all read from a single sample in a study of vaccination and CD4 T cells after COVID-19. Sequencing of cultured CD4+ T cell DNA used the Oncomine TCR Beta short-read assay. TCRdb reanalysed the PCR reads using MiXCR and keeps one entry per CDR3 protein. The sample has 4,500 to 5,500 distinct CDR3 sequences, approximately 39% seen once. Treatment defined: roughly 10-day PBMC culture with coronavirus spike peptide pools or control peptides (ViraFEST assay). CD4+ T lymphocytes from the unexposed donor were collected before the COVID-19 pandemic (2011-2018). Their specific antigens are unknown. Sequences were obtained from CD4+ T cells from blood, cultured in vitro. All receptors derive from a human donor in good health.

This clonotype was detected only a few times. The CDR3 nucleotides are TGTGCCACTGAGGGTTCAAATAAGGGGGCAAGAGGCTACACCTTC. Amino acid sequence: CATEGSNKGARGYTF. The chain joins TRBV15 to TRBJ1-2; 7 bases agree with TRBD1. The V segment lost 9 bases and the J segment 8 bases; nucleotides outside the gene matches: 18. Germline CDR1 is LNHNV and CDR2 is YYDKDF (reference sequence). CDR3 length: 15 residues.

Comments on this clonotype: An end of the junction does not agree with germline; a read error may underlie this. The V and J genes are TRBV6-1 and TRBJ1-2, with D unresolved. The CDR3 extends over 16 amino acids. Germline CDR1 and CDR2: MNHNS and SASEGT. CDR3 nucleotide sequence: TGTGCCAGCAGTCCTCTAAACCGACAAGCTAACTATGGCTACGCCTTC. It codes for CASSPLNRQANYGYAF.

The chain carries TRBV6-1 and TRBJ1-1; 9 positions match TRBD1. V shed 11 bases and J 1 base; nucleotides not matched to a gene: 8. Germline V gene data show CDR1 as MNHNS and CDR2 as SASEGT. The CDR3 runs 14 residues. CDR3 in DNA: TGTGCCGGGGGACAGGGTGGAGGGAACACTGAAGCTTTCTTT. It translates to CAGGQGGGNTEAFF.

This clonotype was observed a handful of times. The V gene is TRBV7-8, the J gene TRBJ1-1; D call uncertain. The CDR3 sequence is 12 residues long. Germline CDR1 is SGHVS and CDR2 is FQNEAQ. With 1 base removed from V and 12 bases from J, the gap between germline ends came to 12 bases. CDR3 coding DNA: TGTGCCAGCAGCTTAGTGGACGGTCAAACTTTCTTT. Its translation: CASSLVDGQTFF.

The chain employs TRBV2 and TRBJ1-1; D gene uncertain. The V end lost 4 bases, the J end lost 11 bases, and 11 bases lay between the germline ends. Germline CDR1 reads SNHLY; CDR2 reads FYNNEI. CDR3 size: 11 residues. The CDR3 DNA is TGTGCCAGCAGTGTCGGCCACCGGGCTTTCTTT. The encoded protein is CASSVGHRAFF.